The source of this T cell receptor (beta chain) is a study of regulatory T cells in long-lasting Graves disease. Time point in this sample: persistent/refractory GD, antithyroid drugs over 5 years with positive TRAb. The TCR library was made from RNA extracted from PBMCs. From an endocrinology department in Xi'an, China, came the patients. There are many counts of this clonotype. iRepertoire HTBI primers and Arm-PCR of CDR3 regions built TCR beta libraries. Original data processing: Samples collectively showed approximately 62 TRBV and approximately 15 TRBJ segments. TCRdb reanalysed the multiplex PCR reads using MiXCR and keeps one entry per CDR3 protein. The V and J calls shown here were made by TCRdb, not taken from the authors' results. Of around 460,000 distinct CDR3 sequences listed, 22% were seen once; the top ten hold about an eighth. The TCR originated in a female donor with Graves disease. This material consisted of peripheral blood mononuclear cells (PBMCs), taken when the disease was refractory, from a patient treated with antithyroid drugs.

CDR3 loop: CASRPPGRATGELFF. CDR3 nucleotides: TGTGCCAGCCGACCTCCGGGACGGGCCACCGGGGAGCTGTTTTTT. This chain joins TRBV28 and TRBJ2-2; D may correspond to TRBD1 or TRBD2 (5 bases each). The CDR3 covers 15 residues. Trimming took 8 bases from V and 4 from J, leaving 17 bases between them. Germline V gives CDR1 MDHEN, CDR2 SYDVKM. The full variable domain, completed using reference TRBV28 and TRBJ2-2, is DVKVTQSSRYLVKRTGEKVFLECVQDMDHENMFWYRQDPGLGLRLIYFSYDVKMKEKGDIPEGYSVSREKKERFSLILESASTNQTSMYLCASRPPGRATGELFFGEGSRLTVL.